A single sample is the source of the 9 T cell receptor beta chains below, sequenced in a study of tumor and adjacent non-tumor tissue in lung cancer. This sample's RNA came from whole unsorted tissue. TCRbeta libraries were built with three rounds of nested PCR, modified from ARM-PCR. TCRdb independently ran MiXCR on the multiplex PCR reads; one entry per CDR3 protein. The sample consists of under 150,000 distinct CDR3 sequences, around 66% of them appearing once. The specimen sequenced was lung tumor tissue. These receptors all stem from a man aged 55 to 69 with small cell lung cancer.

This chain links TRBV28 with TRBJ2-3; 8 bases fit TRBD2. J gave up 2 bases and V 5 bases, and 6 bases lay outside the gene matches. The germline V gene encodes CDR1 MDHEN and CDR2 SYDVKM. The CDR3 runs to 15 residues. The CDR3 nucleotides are TGTGCCAGCAGTCGACGTAGCGGGGACACAGATACGCAGTATTTT. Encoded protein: CASSRRSGDTDTQYF.

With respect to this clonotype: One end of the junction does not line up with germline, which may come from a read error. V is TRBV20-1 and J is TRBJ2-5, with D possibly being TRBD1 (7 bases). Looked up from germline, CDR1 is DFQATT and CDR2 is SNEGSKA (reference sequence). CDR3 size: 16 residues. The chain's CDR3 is CSSRVSGGGPSAAQYF. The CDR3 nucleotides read TGCAGTTCTAGAGTCTCAGGGGGAGGACCGTCCGCGGCCCAGTACTTC.

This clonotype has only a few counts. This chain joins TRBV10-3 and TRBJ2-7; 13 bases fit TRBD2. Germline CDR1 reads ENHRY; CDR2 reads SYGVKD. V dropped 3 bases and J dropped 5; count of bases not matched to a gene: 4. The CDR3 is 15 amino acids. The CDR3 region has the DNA TGTGCCATCAGTGACCCCGGGACTAGCGGGAACGAGCAGTACGTC. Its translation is CAISDPGTSGNEQYV.

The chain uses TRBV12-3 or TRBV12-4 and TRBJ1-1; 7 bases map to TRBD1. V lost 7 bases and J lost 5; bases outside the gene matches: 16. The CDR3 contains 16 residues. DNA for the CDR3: TGTGCCAGCAACCCTCCGACAGGGCGCATGCGAACTGAAGCTTTCTTT. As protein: CASNPPTGRMRTEAFF.

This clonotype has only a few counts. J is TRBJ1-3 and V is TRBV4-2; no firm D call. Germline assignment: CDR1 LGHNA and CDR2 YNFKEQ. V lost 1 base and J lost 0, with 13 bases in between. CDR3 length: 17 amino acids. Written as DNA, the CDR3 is TGTGCCAGCAGCCAAGTCATCTCGGCCAGCTCTGGAAACACCATATATTTT. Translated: CASSQVISASSGNTIYF.

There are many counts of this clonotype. CDR3 region: CASSVRGGTDSPLHF. DNA for the CDR3: TGCGCCAGCAGTGTTCGGGGCGGGACGGATTCACCCCTCCACTTT. The rearrangement links TRBV10-2 to TRBJ1-6, with D perhaps TRBD1 (5 bases). Germline V gene data show CDR1 as WSHSY and CDR2 as SAAADI. This CDR3 region has 15 residues. Between the trimmed V and J ends, which lost 4 bases and 8 bases, there was a span of 15 bases.

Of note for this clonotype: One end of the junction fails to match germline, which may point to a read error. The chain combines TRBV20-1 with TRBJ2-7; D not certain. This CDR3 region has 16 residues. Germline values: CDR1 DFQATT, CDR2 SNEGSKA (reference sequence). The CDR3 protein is CSARDLSGKRTLEQHF. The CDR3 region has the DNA TGCAGTGCTAGAGATCTATCGGGTAAGAGGACGCTCGAGCAGCACTTC.

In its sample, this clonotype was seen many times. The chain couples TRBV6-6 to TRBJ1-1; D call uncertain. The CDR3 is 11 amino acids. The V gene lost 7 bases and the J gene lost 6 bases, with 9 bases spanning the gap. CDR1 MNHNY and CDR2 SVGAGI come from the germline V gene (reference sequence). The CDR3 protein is CASTKGPEAFF. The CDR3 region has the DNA TGTGCCAGCACTAAGGGCCCTGAAGCTTTCTTT.

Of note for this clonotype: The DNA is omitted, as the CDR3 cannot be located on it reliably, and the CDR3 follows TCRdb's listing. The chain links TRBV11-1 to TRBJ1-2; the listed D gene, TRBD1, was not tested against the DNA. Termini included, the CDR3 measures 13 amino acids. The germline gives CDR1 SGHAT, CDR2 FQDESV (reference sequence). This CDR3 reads CAISWDNFYGCTF.